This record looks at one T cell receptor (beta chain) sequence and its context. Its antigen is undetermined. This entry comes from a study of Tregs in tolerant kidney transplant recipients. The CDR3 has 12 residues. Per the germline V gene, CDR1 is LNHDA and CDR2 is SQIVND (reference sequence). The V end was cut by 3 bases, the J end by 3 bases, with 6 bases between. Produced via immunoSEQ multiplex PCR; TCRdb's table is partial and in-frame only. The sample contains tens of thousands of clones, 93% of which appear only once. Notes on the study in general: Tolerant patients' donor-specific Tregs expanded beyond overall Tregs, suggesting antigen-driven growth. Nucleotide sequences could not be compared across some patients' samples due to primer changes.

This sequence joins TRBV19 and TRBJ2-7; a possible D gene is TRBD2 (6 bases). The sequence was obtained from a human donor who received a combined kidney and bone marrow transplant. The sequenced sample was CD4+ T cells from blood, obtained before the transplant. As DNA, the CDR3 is TGTGCCAGTAGTATGGAGGGCTACGAGCAGTACTTC. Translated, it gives CASSMEGYEQYF.